Listed here are 20 T cell receptor beta chains from one sample, sequenced in a study of long-term antiretroviral therapy in people with HIV. Survey-level resolution applied to immunoSEQ assay v3.0. Sequencing used immunoSEQ multiplex PCR; TCRdb keeps in-frame clones, though not all of them. The sample carries 20,000 to 25,000 clones, approximately 76% recorded once. Material: unsorted PBMCs, obtained about 1.8 years before starting antiretroviral therapy. The source is a woman aged 40 to 50 with HIV.

This clone has only a few counts. The V gene is TRBV5-1, the J gene TRBJ1-3, with D unclear. V lost 0 bases and J 0 bases, leaving 10 bases between the germline ends. This CDR3 comprises 16 residues. Germline V gene sequence: CDR1 SGHRS, CDR2 YFSETQ. The CDR3 here is CASSLGRVASGNTIYF. DNA for the CDR3: TGCGCCAGCAGCTTGGGGAGAGTAGCCTCTGGAAACACCATATATTTT.

The V and J genes are TRBV7-9 and TRBJ2-3; 7 bases fit TRBD1. Germline V CDR1 and CDR2: SEHNR, FQNEAQ (reference sequence). Losses at the gene ends were 3 bases for V and 1 base for J; bases not matched to a gene: 1. The CDR3 is made up of 14 amino acids. The CDR3 sequence is CASSFGQGTDTQYF. The CDR3 nucleotides are TGTGCCAGCAGCTTCGGACAGGGCACAGATACGCAGTATTTT.

This chain links TRBV6-5 with TRBJ2-4, with D unresolved. V was clipped by 4 bases and J by 12 bases, with 13 bases between them. The CDR3 runs 12 residues. Germline lookup yields CDR1 MNHEY and CDR2 SVGAGI. CDR3 sequence: CASSSEGRYQYF. CDR3 bases: TGTGCCAGCAGTTCGGAAGGACGGTATCAGTACTTC.

The V gene is TRBV5-1, the J gene TRBJ1-2; 7 bases are shared with TRBD1. Trimming cost V 3 bases and J 8 bases; bases outside gene matches: 10. Per germline, CDR1 SGHRS and CDR2 YFSETQ. CDR3 length equals 14 residues. The CDR3, as DNA: TGCGCCAGCAGCTCCTCGACAGGGCCGGGGGGCTACACCTTC. Its translation: CASSSSTGPGGYTF.

The V and J genes are TRBV4-1 and TRBJ2-3, with D maybe TRBD2 (7 bases). The CDR3 consists of 13 residues. Trimming removed 8 bases at V and 1 base at J, with 10 bases between. Germline V gives CDR1 MGHRA, CDR2 YSYEKL. The CDR3 DNA reads TGCGCCAGCGAGGGGGGGCGCACAGATACGCAGTATTTT. Protein product: CASEGGRTDTQYF.

V is TRBV19 and J is TRBJ2-7; TRBD2 aligns across 8 bases. V lost 5 bases to trimming and J lost 1 base; unmatched junction nucleotides: 7. The length of the CDR3 is 15 residues. The germline V gene encodes CDR1 LNHDA and CDR2 SQIVND (reference sequence). The DNA for the CDR3 is TGTGCCAGTAGTTGGTCGGGACTAGAGTCCTACGAGCAGTACTTC. This encodes CASSWSGLESYEQYF.

This rearrangement joins TRBV11-2 to TRBJ2-7, with 9 bases matching TRBD1. The CDR3 totals 17 residues. Germline-derived CDR1 and CDR2 are SGHAT and FQNNGV. V was pared by 1 base and J by 5 bases, with 12 bases of the junction left unmatched. In nucleotides, the CDR3 is TGTGCCAGCAGCTTAGTAGGGGGGACAGGGTGGAACAACGAGCAGTACTTC. Its protein product is CASSLVGGTGWNNEQYF.

This chain links TRBV11-1 with TRBJ2-7; D not certain. Trimming left V 8 bases short and J 3 bases short, with 20 bases between. Germline V gives CDR1 SGHAT, CDR2 FQDESV (reference sequence). The CDR3 is 15 residues long. CDR3 in DNA: TGTGCCAGCGGGTTTTCGGGCGAGCCATACTACGAGCAGTACTTC. It codes for CASGFSGEPYYEQYF. Full variable domain (remainder filled in from reference TRBV11-1 and TRBJ2-7): EAEVAQSPRYKITEKSQAVAFWCDPISGHATLYWYRQILGQGPELLVQFQDESVVDDSQLPKDRFSAERLKGVDSTLKIQPAELGDSAMYLCASGFSGEPYYEQYFGPGTRLTVT.

This rearrangement joins TRBV21-1 to TRBJ2-7; TRBD1, the table's D call, lacks a check against the DNA. TRBV21-1 is a recognized pseudogene. This CDR3 contains 16 residues. CDR3 residues: CASSKEWLGVGYEQYF. For the CDR3, the DNA is TGTGCCAGCAGCAAGGAGTGGTTAGGGGTAGGCTACGAGCAGTACTTC.

This sequence joins TRBV6-1 and TRBJ1-6; 10 nucleotides line up with TRBD1. J gave up 8 bases and V 0 bases, and 7 bases lay outside the gene matches. Germline V CDR1 and CDR2: MNHNS, SASEGT. This CDR3 has 17 amino acids. The CDR3 region has the DNA TGTGCCAGCAGTGAAGCGGGGACAGGGGTTTGGGATTCACCCCTCCACTTT. Translating gives CASSEAGTGVWDSPLHF.

The chain is built from TRBV7-9 and TRBJ1-1, with D tentatively TRBD1 (5 bases). Germline loops: CDR1 SEHNR, CDR2 FQNEAQ (reference sequence). V was shortened by 5 bases and J by 6 bases, with 16 bases between the two germline ends. CDR3 size: 14 residues. The CDR3 loop reads CASSNKGGAAEAFF. DNA for the CDR3: TGTGCCAGCAGCAACAAAGGCGGGGCAGCTGAAGCTTTCTTT. Complete variable domain (other parts from reference TRBV7-9 and TRBJ1-1): DTGVSQNPRHKITKRGQNVTFRCDPISEHNRLYWYRQTLGQGPEFLTYFQNEAQLEKSRLLSDRFSAERPKGSFSTLEIQRTEQGDSAMYLCASSNKGGAAEAFFGQGTRLTVV.

The chain carries TRBV11-2 and TRBJ2-5; D gene unclear. Germline CDR1 and CDR2: SGHAT and FQNNGV. Trimming took off 2 bases at V and 4 bases at J, with 2 bases between the two ends. The CDR3 spans 11 residues. The DNA of the CDR3 is TGTGCCAGCAGCTTACGAGAGACCCAGTACTTC. It encodes CASSLRETQYF.

The chain recombines TRBV5-6 with TRBJ2-1; TRBD2 matches 13 bases. CDR3 length: 19 amino acids. The germline V gene has CDR1 SGHDT and CDR2 YYEEEE. Germline trimming cut 4 bases from V and 4 bases from J; bases unmatched to any gene: 14. Written as DNA, the CDR3 is TGTGCCAGCAGCCCTGGGGGGTGGACTAGCGGGAGCGGATACAATGAGCAGTTCTTC. This gives the protein CASSPGGWTSGSGYNEQFF.

This clone occurred a few times. The chain has TRBV5-1 and TRBJ2-2; the D is unclear. CDR1 is SGHRS and CDR2 is YFSETQ in the germline V gene. The CDR3 contains 14 residues. The V end was cut by 1 base, the J end by 5 bases, with 9 bases between. CDR3 in amino acids: CASSLQERTGELFF. CDR3 bases: TGCGCCAGCAGCTTGCAGGAGAGGACCGGGGAGCTGTTTTTT.

The chain carries TRBV4-2 and TRBJ2-7, with 15 bases aligning to TRBD2. The CDR3 sequence is 16 residues long. V was clipped by 4 bases and J by 3 bases; unmatched bases: 4. Germline V gene sequence: CDR1 LGHNA, CDR2 YNFKEQ. The CDR3 coding sequence is TGTGCCAGCAGCCGTACGGGACTAGCGGGAGGCTACGAGCAGTACTTC. Translated: CASSRTGLAGGYEQYF.

This clone turned up a few times. The chain employs TRBV4-2 and TRBJ1-2; D gene unclear. CDR1 is LGHNA, CDR2 YNFKEQ, per germline. The CDR3 loop spans 14 amino acids. The V and J ends lost 0 bases and 4 bases respectively, with 9 bases between them. CDR3 DNA sequence: TGTGCCAGCAGCCAAGATTTAGGGCCCTATGGCTACACCTTC. Translated, it gives CASSQDLGPYGYTF.

The CDR3 protein is CASSKGLGQPQHF. The CDR3 bases are TGTGCCAGCAGCAAGGGGTTGGGTCAGCCCCAGCATTTT. The chain combines TRBV27 with TRBJ1-5; the D gene is possibly TRBD1 (5 bases). Trimming cost V 6 bases and J 6 bases, with 12 bases left between them. The CDR3 length is 13 residues. Germline V gene sequence: CDR1 MNHEY, CDR2 SMNVEV (reference sequence).

For the CDR3, the DNA is TGTGCCAGCAGCTTCTTAGATGCGGCTGAGTACGAGCAGTACTTC. It translates to CASSFLDAAEYEQYF. The chain links TRBV7-6 to TRBJ2-7; no reliable D call. Germline V gene data show CDR1 as SGHVS and CDR2 as FNYEAQ. The CDR3 has 15 residues. V was cut by 3 bases and J by 4 bases, with 16 bases left in between.

Only one count was recorded for this clone. V gene TRBV18 combines with J gene TRBJ1-5; D is possibly TRBD1 (5 bases). There are 15 residues in the CDR3. The germline gives CDR1 KGHSH, CDR2 LQKENI. V lost 6 bases and J lost 0, with 12 bases in between. The CDR3 region has the DNA TGTGCCAGCTCGCGCGCGACAGATAGCAATCAGCCCCAGCATTTT. Its protein product is CASSRATDSNQPQHF.

V is TRBV9 and J is TRBJ1-1; the D gene is possibly TRBD1 (6 bases). The ends were cut back, 3 bases at V and 2 bases at J, with 14 bases in the middle. This CDR3 region has 15 residues. Germline V gives CDR1 SGDLS, CDR2 YYNGEE. The CDR3, as DNA: TGTGCCAGCAGCGCACAGGGCGGGTTAAACACTGAAGCTTTCTTT. This sequence encodes CASSAQGGLNTEAFF. The full variable domain, with the rest looked up from reference TRBV9 and TRBJ1-1, is DSGVTQTPKHLITATGQRVTLRCSPRSGDLSVYWYQQSLDQGLQFLIQYYNGEERAKGNILERFSAQQFPDLHSELNLSSLELGDSALYFCASSAQGGLNTEAFFGQGTRLTVV.